Shown below are 17 T cell receptor beta chains from a single sample sequenced in a study of T cells in Graves' hyperthyroidism and ophthalmopathy. RNA transcripts provided the source from which TCR beta CDR3 regions were amplified. Primed by the HTBI set, a first-round RT-PCR was run on the TCR CDR3. TCRdb re-derived calls from the multiplex PCR reads in MiXCR, one entry per CDR3 protein. This table holds over 90,000 distinct CDR3 sequences, roughly 47% found once. Sequenced sample: blood. These receptors were obtained from a man in his forties or fifties with Graves' hyperthyroidism.

The chain links TRBV5-1 to TRBJ2-7; 11 nucleotides line up with TRBD2. Per germline, CDR1 SGHRS and CDR2 YFSETQ. V dropped 4 bases and J dropped 5; count of bases not matched to a gene: 17. The CDR3 has 18 amino acids. The CDR3 DNA reads TGCGCCAGCAGCGGAGGCATTAGCGGGAGGGCCGTCGCCCACGAGCAGTACTTC. Translated, it gives CASSGGISGRAVAHEQYF.

Comments on this clonotype: A read error may produce the germline difference seen at one junction end. V usage is TRBV5-5 and J usage is TRBJ1-5, with D possibly being TRBD1 (6 bases). The CDR3 consists of 16 residues. Germline loops: CDR1 SGHKS, CDR2 YYEKEE (reference sequence). DNA of the CDR3: TGTGCCAGCAGCATGGACAGCGCGGGGGGCAATCAGCCCCAGCATTTC. Its translation is CASSMDSAGGNQPQHF.

Only a few counts were recorded for this clonotype. CDR3 in amino acids: CASSLGTAYQETQYF. CDR3 coding DNA: TGTGCCAGCAGTCTCGGGACGGCGTACCAAGAGACCCAGTACTTC. The J gene is TRBJ2-5, the V gene TRBV6-5, with D possibly being TRBD1 or TRBD2 (5 bases each). V was trimmed by 5 bases and J by 0 bases, leaving 13 bases between them. This CDR3 is built from 15 residues. The germline V gene encodes CDR1 MNHEY and CDR2 SVGAGI.

V is TRBV11-3 and J is TRBJ2-1, with 7 bases matching TRBD1. V lost 5 bases, J lost 5 bases, and 6 bases stayed unmatched. Germline loops: CDR1 SGHNT, CDR2 YENEEA. CDR3 length: 14 amino acids. In nucleotides, the CDR3 is TGTGCCAGCAGCGGATCGACAGGGAACAATGAGCAGTTCTTC. Its translation is CASSGSTGNNEQFF.

This clonotype has ten or more counts. The chain couples TRBV10-1 to TRBJ2-1; 7 positions agree with TRBD1. Germline CDR1 reads WNHNN; CDR2 reads SYGVQD (reference sequence). This CDR3 has 13 amino acids. V was clipped by 10 bases and J by 4 bases; unmatched bases: 7. CDR3 sequence (DNA): TGCGCCAAGGGACAGCTCATTTACAATGAGCAGTTCTTC. It specifies CAKGQLIYNEQFF.

In its sample, this clonotype was seen many times. V and J are TRBV19 and TRBJ2-7; D perhaps matches TRBD2 (5 bases). Germline V lookup: CDR1 LNHDA, CDR2 SQIVND (reference sequence). This CDR3 has 14 amino acids. The ends were cut back, 5 bases at V and 0 bases at J, with 11 bases in the middle. The DNA of the CDR3 is TGTGCCAGTAGTGGTCCGGGGATCTCCTACGAGCAGTACTTC. It translates to CASSGPGISYEQYF.

The chain uses TRBV24-1 and TRBJ2-5; a weak D match, TRBD2 (5 bases). V lost 3 bases to trimming and J lost 5 bases, with 12 bases between them. This CDR3 has 14 residues. Per the germline V gene, CDR1 is KGHDR and CDR2 is SFDVKD. The CDR3 DNA reads TGTGCCACCAGTGATGGTAGCGACGTCGAGACCCAGTACTTC. This gives the protein CATSDGSDVETQYF.

The count of this clonotype is one. This sequence joins TRBV20-1 and TRBJ1-1, with D tentatively TRBD1 (5 bases). Trimming removed 4 bases at V and 5 bases at J, with 17 bases between. The CDR3 is 14 amino acids. The V gene's germline CDR1 is DFQATT and CDR2 SNEGSKA (reference sequence). CDR3 nucleotides: TGCAGTGCTAAGCAGCCAGGGTTGGGGACTGAAGCTTTCTTT. Its translation: CSAKQPGLGTEAFF.

In this sample, this clonotype turned up many times. The rearrangement joins TRBV14 to TRBJ1-2, with a weak D call TRBD1 (6 bases). V dropped 3 bases and J dropped 4 bases, with 12 bases sitting between them. Germline values: CDR1 SGHDN, CDR2 FVKESK. CDR3 length: 14 amino acids. The CDR3 is CASSQGGAGYGYTF. CDR3 DNA sequence: TGTGCCAGCAGCCAGGGGGGGGCTGGCTATGGCTACACCTTC.

This clonotype was seen ten or more times. The CDR3 protein is CSAWTGGSYEQYF. The CDR3 DNA follows: TGCAGTGCATGGACAGGGGGTTCCTACGAGCAGTACTTC. The V call is TRBV20-1, the J call TRBJ2-7; TRBD1 matches at 10 bases. Germline V gives CDR1 DFQATT, CDR2 SNEGSKA (reference sequence). Trimming took 6 bases from V and 1 from J; bases not matched to a gene: 3. CDR3 length: 13 amino acids.

This clonotype turned up a few times. The CDR3 nucleotides are TGTGCCAGCAGTTACTTCCGGGGGGAGGGGACCGGGGAGCTGTTTTTT. This codes for CASSYFRGEGTGELFF. The V gene is TRBV6-5, the J gene TRBJ2-2; 7 bases match TRBD2. V shed 1 base and J 5 bases; nucleotides not matched to a gene: 7. CDR1 is MNHEY and CDR2 is SVGAGI in the germline V gene. The CDR3 contains 16 residues.

The V gene is TRBV20-1, the J gene TRBJ2-2; 10 bases are a match to TRBD2. CDR3 length: 13 amino acids. J gave up 8 bases and V 5 bases, and 5 bases lay outside the gene matches. Germline V gives CDR1 DFQATT, CDR2 SNEGSKA (reference sequence). The DNA of the CDR3 is TGCAGTGCTGAATCGGGACTAGCGGGGGAGCTGTTTTTT. Translation gives CSAESGLAGELFF.

Comments on this clonotype: One junction end does not reproduce the germline sequence, and a read error may be involved. This rearrangement joins TRBV15 to TRBJ1-1, with D maybe TRBD1 (6 bases). CDR3 length: 17 amino acids. Germline loops: CDR1 LNHNV, CDR2 YYDKDF (reference sequence). The CDR3 bases are TGTGCCGCCAGCAGAGAACGATTTGGACAGCCGAACACTGAAGCTTTCTTC. Its protein is CAASRERFGQPNTEAFF.

This chain links TRBV2 with TRBJ2-1, with 7 nucleotides matching TRBD2. Germline CDR1 reads SNHLY; CDR2 reads FYNNEI. The CDR3 runs 13 residues. V shed 9 bases and J 0 bases; nucleotides not matched to a gene: 2. CDR3 nucleotides: TGTGCCAGGGGGGGGTCCTCCTACAATGAGCAGTTCTTC. The encoded protein is CARGGSSYNEQFF.

The V gene is TRBV12-3 or TRBV12-4, the J gene TRBJ2-5, with a possible D match to TRBD2 (6 bases). The J call may be in error: the DNA end matches TRBJ2-7 better. The CDR3 has 12 residues. CDR3 coding DNA: TGTGCCAGCAGTTTGGAGGGACCCGAGCAGTACTTC. As protein: CASSLEGPEQYF.

In this sample, this clonotype turned up many times. CDR3 coding DNA: TGTGCCACCAGTGACGGACAGGGTGAGACCGGGGAGCTGTTTTTT. Translation: CATSDGQGETGELFF. This chain uses TRBV24-1 with TRBJ2-2; the match to TRBD1 covers 8 bases. There are 15 residues in the CDR3. V trimming: 4 bases; J trimming: 5 bases; junction bases outside the gene matches: 5. Per the germline V gene, CDR1 is KGHDR and CDR2 is SFDVKD.

This clonotype was detected ten times or more. The rearrangement links TRBV7-9 to TRBJ2-1, with 9 bases fitting TRBD1. This CDR3 is 15 amino acids long. CDR1 is SEHNR, CDR2 FQNEAQ, per germline (reference sequence). Trimming took 7 bases from V and 5 from J; bases not matched to a gene: 9. CDR3 protein: CASNSRTGADNEQFF. CDR3 DNA: TGTGCCAGCAACTCCCGGACAGGGGCGGACAATGAGCAGTTCTTC.